A selection of T cell receptor beta chains follows, all from one sample in a study of a mutant IDH1 vaccine in newly diagnosed glioma. Their antigens remain unidentified. Generated by immunoSEQ multiplex PCR, the TCRdb table keeps only in-frame clones and is missing some. The sample holds roughly 50,000 clones, approximately 80% seen once. Sequences were derived from PBMCs, sampled from a glioma patient whose treatment included an IDH1 peptide vaccine. The receptor source for this set is a middle-aged man with glioma. CDR3s include the opening cysteine and the closing phenylalanine or tryptophan. The D gene is left open where the match is weak. Size is omitted from some rows. Given values are once, few, many or a class for expanded clones.

TGTGCCAGCACCCAACGGGACCCCCGGAGAGGTGAAGCTTTCTTT | CASTQRDPRRGEAFF | TRBJ1-1 | . | TRBV2 | .
TGTGCCAGCAGGGGGGGGCAATACGAGCAGTACTTC | CASRGGQYEQYF | TRBJ2-7 | . | TRBV27 | .
TGCGCCAGCAGTCCTCTTAGCGGGGGGTTCAATGAGCAGTTCTTC | CASSPLSGGFNEQFF | TRBJ2-1 | TRBD2 | TRBV5-1 | once
TGTGCCAGCAGCTTAGCTGTGGGGGGGTCCGCCAAAAACATTCAGTACTTC | CASSLAVGGSAKNIQYF | TRBJ2-4 | TRBD2 | TRBV7-9 | .
TGCGCCAGCAGCCAAGATCCTGCTAGCGGGGCCCCAGATACGCAGTATTTT | CASSQDPASGAPDTQYF | TRBJ2-3 | TRBD2 | TRBV4-1 | .
TGTGCCATCAGTGAGACAGCTAACTATGGCTACACCTTC | CAISETANYGYTF | TRBJ1-2 | . | TRBV10-3 | .
TGTGCCAGCTCACCGGCACAAGTCCACACCATATATTTT | CASSPAQVHTIYF | TRBJ1-3 | . | TRBV18 | once
TGTGCCAGCAGTTACGGGGGCGAGCAGTACTTC | CASSYGGEQYF | TRBJ2-7 | . | TRBV6-6 | .
TGTGCCAGCAGGGCAGAACCAGGGGGTAATGAGCAGTTCTTC | CASRAEPGGNEQFF | TRBJ2-1 | TRBD1 | TRBV6-1 | once
TGTGCCAGCAGCTTGGGAACGACCAGGACTAGCGCCTACGAGCAGTACTTC | CASSLGTTRTSAYEQYF | TRBJ2-7 | TRBD2 | TRBV5-4 | .
TGTGCCAGCAGCTTAGCTTTAGGGTCATACCACGAGCAGTACTTC | CASSLALGSYHEQYF | TRBJ2-7 | . | TRBV7-9 | .
TGTGCCAGCAGCCCCTCGGGAGAGAATCTCTACGAGCAGTACTTC | CASSPSGENLYEQYF | TRBJ2-7 | . | TRBV5-6 | .
TGCAGCGTTCCAGGGGGAGGGTACACTGAAGCTTTCTTT | CSVPGGGYTEAFF | TRBJ1-1 | TRBD1 | TRBV29-1 | .
TGTGCCAGCAGCTTAGCGGGACTAGCGGGGGGGAGCACAGATACGCAGTATTTT | CASSLAGLAGGSTDTQYF | TRBJ2-3 | TRBD2 | TRBV13 | .
TGTGCTAGTGGTTTCGGGGGCTTCTACGAGCAGTACTTC | CASGFGGFYEQYF | TRBJ2-7 | . | TRBV12-5 | few
TGTGCCAGCAGCCTTGACAGAGAGCAGTTCTTC | CASSLDREQFF | TRBJ2-1 | . | TRBV13 | .